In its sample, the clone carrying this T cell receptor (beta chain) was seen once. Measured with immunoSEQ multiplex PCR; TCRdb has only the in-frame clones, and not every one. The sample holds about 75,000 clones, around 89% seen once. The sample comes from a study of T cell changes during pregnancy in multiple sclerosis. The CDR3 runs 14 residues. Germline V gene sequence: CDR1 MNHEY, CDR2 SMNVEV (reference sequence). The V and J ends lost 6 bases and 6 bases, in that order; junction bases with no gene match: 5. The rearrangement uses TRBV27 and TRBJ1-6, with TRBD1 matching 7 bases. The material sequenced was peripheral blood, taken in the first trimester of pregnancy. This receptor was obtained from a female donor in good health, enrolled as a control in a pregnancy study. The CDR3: CASSFHRGNSPLHF. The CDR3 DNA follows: TGTGCCAGCAGCTTCCACAGGGGTAATTCACCCCTCCACTTT.